The 20 T cell receptor beta chains below come from one sample, sequenced in a study of T-cell reconstitution after alpha-beta-depleted transplantation in children. Library preparation (for TCRbeta) was performed with unique molecular identifiers. TCRdb redid the calling of the PCR reads with MiXCR, one entry per CDR3 protein. The repertoire has some 440,000 distinct CDR3 sequences, around 15% of them found once; the top ten carry about 32%. Sequencing used PBMCs, mostly from graft donor cells, obtained 360 days after TCRalphabeta/CD19-depleted stem cell transplant. These receptors originate from a boy under two years old who had a stem cell transplant for Wiskott-Aldrich syndrome, so the T cells may come from the graft donor.

This clonotype occurred a few times. V and J are TRBV29-1 and TRBJ2-7; D not certain. The CDR3 loop spans 13 amino acids. Trimming took 3 bases from V and 0 from J, leaving 9 bases between them. Per germline, CDR1 SQVTM and CDR2 ANQGSEA. CDR3 sequence reads: CSVEVPLSYEQYF. CDR3 sequence (DNA): TGCAGCGTTGAGGTGCCTCTCTCCTACGAGCAGTACTTC.

This rearrangement joins TRBV5-1 to TRBJ2-3, with TRBD1 as a possible D gene (5 bases). Germline loops: CDR1 SGHRS, CDR2 YFSETQ. Trimming left V 4 bases short and J 3 bases short, with 15 bases between. The CDR3 totals 15 residues. CDR3 residues: CASSRGGKGTDTQYF. CDR3 DNA: TGCGCCAGCAGCCGCGGCGGAAAGGGGACAGATACGCAGTATTTT. The full variable domain, in which reference TRBV5-1 and TRBJ2-3 provide the parts outside the CDR3, is KAGVTQTPRYLIKTRGQQVTLSCSPISGHRSVSWYQQTPGQGLQFLFEYFSETQRNKGNFPGRFSGRQFSNSRSEMNVSTLELGDSALYLCASSRGGKGTDTQYFGPGTRLTVL.

This clonotype was recorded a few times. The rearrangement joins TRBV9 to TRBJ2-1; 13 bases align to TRBD2. Germline CDR1 reads SGDLS; CDR2 reads YYNGEE. Losses at the gene ends were 9 bases for V and 4 bases for J; bases not matched to a gene: 16. This CDR3 comprises 18 residues. The CDR3 sequence is CAIPRLLAGGPFYNEQFF. The DNA of the CDR3 is TGTGCCATCCCCAGGTTACTAGCGGGAGGGCCATTTTACAATGAGCAGTTCTTC.

The chain has TRBV24-1 and TRBJ2-3; D gene unclear. CDR3 size: 15 residues. The V gene's germline CDR1 is KGHDR and CDR2 SFDVKD. V was cut by 7 bases and J by 1 base, with 14 bases left in between. The CDR3 coding sequence is TGTGCCACCAGATCATCAGGCCTCCGCACAGATACGCAGTATTTT. Encoded protein: CATRSSGLRTDTQYF.

The rearrangement links TRBV12-3 or TRBV12-4 to TRBJ1-5; 7 bases are shared with TRBD1. The junction had 3 bases not matched to a gene; V was cut back by 4 bases and J by 3 bases. There are 14 residues in the CDR3. The CDR3 loop reads CASSWDSVNQPQHF. In nucleotides, the CDR3 is TGTGCCAGCAGTTGGGACAGCGTCAATCAGCCCCAGCATTTT.

The chain joins TRBV4-1 to TRBJ2-5; tentative D call: TRBD1 (5 bases). Germline assignment: CDR1 MGHRA and CDR2 YSYEKL. The V and J ends lost 2 bases and 1 base respectively, with 11 bases between them. CDR3 size: 15 residues. DNA for the CDR3: TGCGCCAGCAGCCAATTCCAGGGAACCCAAGAGACCCAGTACTTC. It yields the protein CASSQFQGTQETQYF.

This clonotype was detected ten times or more. The J gene is TRBJ2-2, the V gene TRBV12-3 or TRBV12-4, with D maybe TRBD2 (5 bases). The CDR3 length is 15 residues. V lost 3 bases to trimming and J lost 4 bases, with 12 bases between them. The CDR3 protein is CASSFPSGPTGELFF. The CDR3 coding sequence is TGTGCCAGCAGTTTCCCCAGCGGTCCCACCGGGGAGCTGTTTTTT.

This chain connects TRBV6-5 to TRBJ2-1; weak D call: TRBD2 (6 bases). This CDR3 is built from 15 residues. Germline CDR1 reads MNHEY; CDR2 reads SVGAGI. V lost 1 base, J lost 5 bases, and 12 bases lay in between. The CDR3 sequence: CASSYWFSGNNEQFF. The CDR3 DNA is TGTGCCAGCAGTTACTGGTTTAGCGGAAACAATGAGCAGTTCTTC.

The CDR3: CASSGGWEETQYF. The CDR3 coding sequence is TGCGCCAGCAGCGGAGGGTGGGAAGAGACCCAGTACTTC. J is TRBJ2-5 and V is TRBV5-1, with a weak D call TRBD2 (6 bases). The germline CDR1 and CDR2 sequences are SGHRS and YFSETQ. CDR3 size: 13 residues. The V end lost 4 bases, the J end lost 3 bases, and 10 bases lay between the germline ends.

This clonotype was seen a handful of times. The chain is built from TRBV20-1 and TRBJ2-5, with TRBD1 identical over 9 bases. This CDR3 spans 13 amino acids. V was pared by 5 bases and J by 2 bases, with 3 bases of the junction left unmatched. Germline V lookup: CDR1 DFQATT, CDR2 SNEGSKA (reference sequence). CDR3 DNA sequence: TGCAGTGCTGGACAGGGGCGACAAGAGACCCAGTACTTC. Its protein is CSAGQGRQETQYF.

In this sample, this clonotype turned up a few times. This chain links TRBV7-8 with TRBJ2-7, with 7 bases identical to TRBD1. Germline loops: CDR1 SGHVS, CDR2 FQNEAQ. The length of the CDR3 is 16 residues. The V segment lost 3 bases and the J segment 2 bases; nucleotides outside the gene matches: 10. CDR3 in DNA: TGTGCCAGCAGCTTCCATCCCGGGACAGATCCCTACGAGCAGTACTTC. Translated, it gives CASSFHPGTDPYEQYF.

This rearrangement joins TRBV7-2 to TRBJ2-7; the match to TRBD2 covers 11 bases. CDR1 SGHTA and CDR2 FQGNSA come from the germline V gene. After removal of 3 bases from V and 5 bases from J, the junction contained 9 bases not matched to a gene. This CDR3 contains 16 residues. The CDR3 coding sequence is TGTGCCAGCAGCTTTATCCTAGCGGGAGGAATGGACGAGCAGTACTTC. It is translated as CASSFILAGGMDEQYF. Drawing the rest from reference TRBV7-2 and TRBJ2-7, the complete variable domain is GAGVSQSPSNKVTEKGKDVELRCDPISGHTALYWYRQSLGQGLEFLIYFQGNSAPDKSGLPSDRFSAERTGGSVSTLTIQRTQQEDSAVYLCASSFILAGGMDEQYFGPGTRLTVT.

This clonotype was found a few times. This chain uses TRBV11-2 with TRBJ2-2; 13 bases are shared with TRBD2. Germline V gene sequence: CDR1 SGHAT, CDR2 FQNNGV. J was trimmed by 2 bases and V by 5 bases; bases with no gene match: 5. This CDR3 is built from 17 residues. The CDR3 sequence is CASSRTSGSLNTGELFF. The CDR3 nucleotides are TGTGCCAGCAGCCGGACTAGCGGGAGTCTTAACACCGGGGAGCTGTTTTTT.

This clonotype was counted only a few times. The V gene is TRBV7-2, the J gene TRBJ2-5, with D maybe TRBD2 (6 bases). The CDR3 extends over 14 amino acids. Trimming removed 5 bases at V and 2 bases at J, with 12 bases between. CDR1 is SGHTA, CDR2 FQGNSA, per germline. CDR3 region: CASSPGSHQETQYF. Written as DNA, the CDR3 is TGTGCCAGCAGCCCCGGGAGCCATCAAGAGACCCAGTACTTC.

This clonotype was seen repeatedly, ten times or more. The rearrangement links TRBV2 to TRBJ2-2; D unclear. Trimming shortened V by 6 bases and J by 7 bases, and 6 bases separated the two germline ends. The length of the CDR3 is 11 residues. The germline V gene encodes CDR1 SNHLY and CDR2 FYNNEI. The CDR3 nucleotides are TGTGCCAGCAGGGTTGGCGGGGAGCTGTTTTTT. As protein: CASRVGGELFF.

The rearrangement joins TRBV10-3 to TRBJ2-7; D unresolved. V shed 2 bases and J shed 3 bases, with 8 bases lying between them. The length of the CDR3 is 13 residues. Germline V lookup: CDR1 ENHRY, CDR2 SYGVKD. The CDR3 sequence: CAISEVSLYEQYF. CDR3 DNA sequence: TGTGCCATCAGTGAGGTCTCCCTCTACGAGCAGTACTTC.

The chain uses TRBV20-1 and TRBJ2-1; a possible D gene is TRBD2 (5 bases). Germline V CDR1 and CDR2: DFQATT, SNEGSKA (reference sequence). The V gene lost 0 bases and the J gene lost 4 bases, with 13 bases spanning the gap. The CDR3 loop spans 15 amino acids. The CDR3: CSARDFGLAYNEQFF. CDR3 nucleotide sequence: TGCAGTGCTAGAGATTTCGGCCTAGCTTACAATGAGCAGTTCTTC.

This clonotype was counted a few times. The chain employs TRBV29-1 and TRBJ2-5; D unclear. V shed 7 bases and J shed 1 base, with 13 bases lying between them. Germline V lookup: CDR1 SQVTM, CDR2 ANQGSEA. The CDR3 is made up of 13 amino acids. The CDR3 DNA reads as TGCAGCGCCTTCGCCGCCTTCCAAGAGACCCAGTACTTC. This sequence encodes CSAFAAFQETQYF.

This clonotype was picked up one time. The V gene is TRBV7-9, the J gene TRBJ2-3; 11 bases fit TRBD2. Germline CDR1 reads SEHNR; CDR2 reads FQNEAQ (reference sequence). J lost 5 bases, V lost 5 bases, and 9 bases had no gene match. The CDR3 length is 16 residues. The CDR3 is CASSLTSGNFRDTQYF. CDR3 sequence (DNA): TGTGCCAGCAGCCTGACTAGCGGGAATTTCAGAGATACGCAGTATTTT.

This clonotype appeared a few times. The chain carries TRBV27 and TRBJ1-5; 9 nucleotides line up with TRBD1. The CDR3 consists of 17 residues. J was trimmed by 5 bases and V by 6 bases; bases with no gene match: 14. Germline CDR1 is MNHEY and CDR2 is SMNVEV (reference sequence). The CDR3 is CASSPFRDRVLYQPQHF. In DNA, the CDR3 is TGTGCCAGCAGCCCTTTCCGGGACAGGGTCCTATATCAGCCCCAGCATTTT.